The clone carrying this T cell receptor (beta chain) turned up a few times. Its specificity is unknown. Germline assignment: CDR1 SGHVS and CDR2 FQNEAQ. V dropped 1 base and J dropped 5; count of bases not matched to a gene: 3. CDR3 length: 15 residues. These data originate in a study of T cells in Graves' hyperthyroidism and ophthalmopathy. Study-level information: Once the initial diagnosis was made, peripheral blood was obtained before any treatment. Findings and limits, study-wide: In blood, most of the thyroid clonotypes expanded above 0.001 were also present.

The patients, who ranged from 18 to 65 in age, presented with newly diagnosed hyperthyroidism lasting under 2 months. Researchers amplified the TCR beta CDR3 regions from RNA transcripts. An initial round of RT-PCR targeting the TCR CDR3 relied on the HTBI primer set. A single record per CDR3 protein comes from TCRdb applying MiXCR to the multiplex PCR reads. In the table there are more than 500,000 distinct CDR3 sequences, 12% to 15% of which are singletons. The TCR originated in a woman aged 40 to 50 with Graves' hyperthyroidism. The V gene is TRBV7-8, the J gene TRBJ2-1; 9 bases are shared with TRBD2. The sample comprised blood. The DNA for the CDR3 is TGTGCCAGCAGCTTAGTAGCGGGGGTTCACAATGAGCAGTTCTTC. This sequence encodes CASSLVAGVHNEQFF.